The 7 T cell receptor beta chains listed next were all sequenced from one sample in a study of vaccination and CD4 T cells after COVID-19 (dated by TCRdb to 2022 to 2024). Library preparation used PCR. TCRdb names Illumina iSeq 100 as the instrument used. DNA from cultured CD4+ T cells was subjected to TCR sequencing with the Oncomine TCR Beta short-read assay at the Johns Hopkins FTIC core. The QIAamp micro DNA kit was used to extract genomic DNA from the cultured CD4+ T cells. The public reads were run again by TCRdb, first through fastp at Q25 and then through MiXCR, and only productive beta chains were kept. Here each entry gathers all rows of one CDR3 protein and keeps the most common genes and DNA. The sample data list some 10,000 distinct CDR3 sequences, and approximately 30% of these were observed just once. The ten biggest clones cover more than 11% of the sample. The label giving this sample's treatment or condition can be read as: roughly 11-day PBMC culture with coronavirus spike peptide pools or control peptides (ViraFEST assay). CD4+ T cells from unexposed donors were collected before the COVID-19 pandemic (2011-2018).

The antigens these receptors bind are not known. Input material: CD4+ T cells from blood, cultured in vitro. All receptors derive from a human donor in good health.

By share of the sample, this clonotype is medium-sized. V gene TRBV7-9 combines with J gene TRBJ1-3; no definite D call. Germline assignment: CDR1 SEHNR and CDR2 FQNEAQ (reference sequence). The CDR3 sequence is 14 residues long. Trimming cost V 3 bases and J 0 bases, with 6 bases left between them. CDR3 protein: CASSFTSSGNTIYF. The CDR3 DNA follows: TGTGCCAGCAGCTTTACCAGCTCTGGAAACACCATATATTTT.

This chain uses TRBV9 with TRBJ1-2; weak D call: TRBD1 (5 bases). The germline V gene encodes CDR1 SGDLS and CDR2 YYNGEE. The CDR3 extends over 13 amino acids. V dropped 0 bases and J dropped 8 bases, with 11 bases sitting between them. The chain's CDR3 is CASSVEGLRGYTF. The CDR3 DNA reads as TGTGCCAGCAGCGTAGAGGGGTTACGAGGCTACACCTTC.

The rearrangement links TRBV20-1 to TRBJ1-1; D gene unclear. With 3 bases removed from V and 0 bases from J, the gap between germline ends came to 11 bases. Germline loops: CDR1 DFQATT, CDR2 SNEGSKA (reference sequence). This CDR3 spans 14 amino acids. The CDR3 sequence: CSASPAGLNTEAFF. The CDR3 region has the DNA TGCAGTGCTAGCCCAGCAGGATTGAACACTGAAGCTTTCTTT.

This clonotype was observed once. The chain uses TRBV7-8 and TRBJ2-1, with 11 positions matching TRBD2. Germline V CDR1 and CDR2: SGHVS, FQNEAQ. Losses at the gene ends were 5 bases for V and 2 bases for J; bases not matched to a gene: 2. This CDR3 is built from 15 residues. CDR3 in DNA: TGTGCCAGCAGCCCGGGACTAGCGGCCTACAATGAGCAGTTCTTC. It translates to CASSPGLAAYNEQFF.

This clonotype was seen only a few times. The V gene is TRBV20-1, the J gene TRBJ1-3, with no clear D. This CDR3 has 14 amino acids. V lost 3 bases and J 0 bases, leaving 9 bases between the germline ends. Germline V gene sequence: CDR1 DFQATT, CDR2 SNEGSKA (reference sequence). CDR3 in DNA: TGCAGTGCTAGTGACGGGGACTCTGGAAACACCATATATTTT. Translating it yields CSASDGDSGNTIYF.

Comments on this clonotype: At one end, the junction sequence differs from germline, possibly due to a read error. The V gene is TRBV6-5, the J gene TRBJ2-7; D may be TRBD1 (6 bases). CDR3 length equals 13 residues. Germline CDR1 is MNHEY and CDR2 is SVGAGI. CDR3 protein: CASSSQTPGHENF. As DNA, the CDR3 is TGTGCCAGCAGTTCTCAAACCCCGGGACACGAGAACTTC.

The gene calls are TRBV20-1 and TRBJ1-2, with D unclear. CDR3 length: 11 amino acids. The germline gives CDR1 DFQATT, CDR2 SNEGSKA (reference sequence). V lost 7 bases and J 8 bases, leaving 14 bases between the germline ends. CDR3 in amino acids: CSVPQPGGYTF. CDR3 in DNA: TGCAGTGTACCCCAACCGGGCGGCTACACCTTC.